This entry features one T cell receptor (beta chain) sequence. The record originates from a study of blood T cell repertoires in COVID-19. Study details: PBMCs, B-cell-depleted T cells, or T cells were the source of the cDNA or gDNA that made up the material.

V shed 4 bases and J 3 bases; nucleotides not matched to a gene: 2. The CDR3 consists of 13 residues. Germline CDR1 reads MNHEY; CDR2 reads SVGAGI. In the study's own analysis: By means of reference gene primer amplification, nucleated cell counts were estimated. Profiled with immunoSEQ multiplex PCR; TCRdb holds only in-frame clones, not every one. The V and J calls and the clone size are those of that table, but D and trimming were determined from the DNA. The data contain over 110,000 clones, approximately 86% of them singletons. The clonotype comes from a man aged 65 to 85 with acute or convalescent COVID-19. The chain has TRBV6-5 and TRBJ2-7; 8 positions agree with TRBD1. Sequencing was done on a sample of peripheral blood. CDR3 bases: TGTGCCAGCAGTTTAGACAGGGGCTACGAGCAGTACTTC. This translates into CASSLDRGYEQYF.